This T cell receptor beta chain was sequenced for a study of T cells in Graves' hyperthyroidism and ophthalmopathy (dated by TCRdb to about 2019). Study-wide context: Peripheral blood was collected at initial diagnosis, before any treatment. A discovery cohort of roughly 100 patients, 43 with Graves' ophthalmopathy and over 55 with stable Graves' hyperthyroidism, was used to find distinguishing TCR V-J signatures. Prospective prediction of ophthalmopathy was tested in an independent validation cohort consisting of under 20 hyperthyroidism patients and around 16 patients who later progressed to ophthalmopathy. The roughly 94 discovery patients were randomly divided into training and test sets at a 7:3 ratio. In addition, the study compared T-cell repertoires in thyroid tissue and in blood from about 6 Graves' hyperthyroidism patients. After sampling, hyperthyroidism patients received methimazole starting at 30 mg daily, and ophthalmopathy patients received high-dose intravenous methylprednisolone. According to the paper, TCR Vbeta CDR3 sequencing was carried out on 135 peripheral blood samples, which came from approximately 41 ophthalmopathy, fewer than 80 hyperthyroidism and about 17 progressor patients.

Ophthalmopathy patients had moderately to severely active disease, with a Clinical Activity Score of 3 or more, a NOSPECS grade of 4 or more, and a disease duration of less than 3 months. Exclusion was applied to patients with uncontrolled infections, other autoimmune diseases, pregnancy or lactation. Clinical symptoms, serum thyroxine and TRAb, thyroid ultrasound, and orbital computed tomography formed the basis for the diagnoses. PBMCs were isolated from about 9.1 ml of fresh peripheral blood by Ficoll-Paque density gradient centrifugation. Total RNA was extracted with Trizol reagent, and quality was checked on an Agilent 2100 Bioanalyzer. TCR beta CDR3 regions were amplified from RNA transcripts. A first-round RT-PCR of the TCR CDR3 used the HTBI primer set with the Qiagen OneStep RT-PCR kit. The libraries were constructed in a second round of multiplex PCR and then size-selected and purified. Libraries were sequenced paired-end with 100 bp reads on an Illumina HiSeq2000. On the authors' methods: SOAPnuke was used to process the raw data, throwing out any read that contained adapters or uncalled bases, had a mean Phred below 15, or lacked an exact constant-primer or identifier match. High-quality paired reads were merged using COPE v1.2.5, and each unique nucleotide sequence was defined as a clonotype. MiTCR v1.1 was used to align clonotypes to the IMGT TRBV, TRBD and TRBJ reference segments. The analysis included only V-J combinations with a frequency above 0.0001, which together covered around 99% of the repertoires. The TCS score was defined as the ratio of F50 (clonal expansion) to E x V (chaos), calculated using BLOSUM62-based TCRdist between CDR3 peptides within each V-J. Welch's t-statistics and random forest reduced roughly 500 V-J features to 13, which were used in a naive Bayes classifier (R e1071). In TCRdb, the public reads were trimmed at Q25 with fastp and aligned with MiXCR, with productive beta chains retained. Entries are consolidated by CDR3 protein sequence, retaining the most common genes and DNA. The authors' filters were not applied to this entry. Present in this sample are more than 350,000 distinct CDR3 sequences, about 14% of which were seen just once. Of the sample, about 20% is held by the ten largest clones.

The CDR3 runs 16 amino acids, cysteine and phenylalanine included. Just the 48-base CDR3 DNA is kept, in frame starting at base 1. The junction shows trimming of 1 base on V and 4 bases on J, plus 19 bases between the germline ends. CDR1 and CDR2 are read off the germline V gene (reference sequence) as GTSNPN and SVGIG. General conclusions and limits of the study: A model built on a 13 V-J signature distinguished ophthalmopathy from stable hyperthyroidism, reaching about 88% sensitivity and approximately 83% specificity in cross-validation and 80%/75% in testing. Sample size was not statistically predetermined, and investigators were not blinded to group allocation. Most expanded thyroid clonotypes (frequency above 0.001) were also detected in blood, a finding suggesting that blood repertoires may reflect thyroid immune responses. In validation, progression to ophthalmopathy was predicted by the model with nearly 71% sensitivity and 72.22% specificity, a median of approximately 6.5 months before onset.

This clonotype has a count of ten or more. Its antigen remains unidentified. Qualities for individual bases were not recorded, and no much larger clone is one base off. Sequencing was performed on blood. The chain links TRBV30 with TRBJ1-2; no D segment can be confidently identified. This clonotype was obtained from a woman aged 30 to 39 with Graves' ophthalmopathy. CDR3 protein: CAWSGAAPRLGYGYTF. The bases are TGTGCCTGGAGTGGGGCAGCGCCCAGGCTGGGCTATGGCTACACCTTC.